The text below deals with one T cell receptor beta chain. TCRdb's table, derived via immunoSEQ multiplex PCR, lists solely in-frame clones and lacks some. The table lists about 110,000 clones, 90% of them singletons. The sample is drawn from a study of control samples from healthy donors and cancer patients. Trimming shortened V by 2 bases and J by 3 bases, and 11 bases separated the two germline ends. This CDR3 is built from 14 residues. CDR1 LGHDT and CDR2 YNNKEL come from the germline V gene (reference sequence). The specimen was blood. The sequence derives from a human donor in good health. The donor label of this sample is uncertain. The chain recombines TRBV3-1 (or the pseudogene TRBV3-2) with TRBJ2-7, with D perhaps matching TRBD1 (5 bases). The CDR3 nucleotides read TGTGCCAGCAGCCAAAGTAAGACAGACTACGAGCAGTACTTC. Encoded protein: CASSQSKTDYEQYF.